This T cell receptor beta chain came from a study of cytomegalovirus exposure and HLA in healthy donors. For the study at large: The same platform was used for the 120 or so validation repertoires as for the approximately 730 first-cohort repertoires, as reported in a later analysis.

Sequencing was performed with immunoSEQ multiplex PCR; in TCRdb, only in-frame clones are kept and a portion is missing. Of 75,000 to 95,000 clones in the sample, 95% to 98% were seen once. The CDR3 covers 16 residues. Looked up from germline, CDR1 is SGHTA and CDR2 is FQGTGA. With 4 bases clipped from V and 5 bases from J, the junction kept 8 bases outside the gene matches. Study-wide findings and caveats: The finding came from a later analysis; first-cohort TCR clusters tended to co-occur in the roughly 110 validation repertoires.

With respect to this clone: Its antigen is undetermined.

The chain is built from TRBV7-3 and TRBJ2-3, with 11 positions matching TRBD2. This clonotype was obtained from a man between 18 and 29 years old in good health and CMV-seronegative. Sequencing was performed on PBMCs. CDR3 amino acids: CASSSRLAGSLDTQYF. In nucleotides, the CDR3 is TGTGCCAGCAGCTCCCGACTAGCGGGAAGTCTAGATACGCAGTATTTT.